Listed below are T cell receptor beta chains from one sample, sequenced in a study of blood T cell repertoires in COVID-19. Assay used: immunoSEQ multiplex PCR; TCRdb lists only in-frame clones, some missing. The data contain about 350,000 clones, about nine tenths of them singletons. Sequencing input: PBMCs or T cells enriched from blood (not recorded which). These receptors came from a woman aged 25 to 45 who had been exposed to COVID-19. The CDR3 runs from the conserved cysteine through the conserved F or W. A D gene is named only where the DNA matches it firmly. Expanded clones get a size class; other rows say once, few or many, or leave the size out.

j_call: TRBJ2-7
v_call: TRBV5-1
d_call: TRBD2
cdr3_length: 17
clone_size: -
cdr3_nt: TGCGCCAGCAGCTTGGCCGGTCTAGCGGGAGCCTCCTACGAGCAGTACTTC
cdr3_aa: CASSLAGLAGASYEQYF

j_call: TRBJ2-1
v_call: TRBV7-3
d_call: -
cdr3_length: 15
clone_size: -
cdr3_nt: TGTGCCAGCAGCAAAAGAACCGGGACAACAAAAGAGCAGTTCTTC
cdr3_aa: CASSKRTGTTKEQFF

j_call: TRBJ1-5
v_call: TRBV19
d_call: -
cdr3_length: 13
clone_size: -
cdr3_nt: TGTGCCAGCGACACAGGGCTAAAGCAGCCCCAGCATTTT
cdr3_aa: CASDTGLKQPQHF

j_call: TRBJ2-2
v_call: TRBV5-4
d_call: TRBD2
cdr3_length: 14
clone_size: -
cdr3_nt: TGTGCCTCCGCGCTAGCGGGAGGGAACCGGGAGCTGTTTTTT
cdr3_aa: CASALAGGNRELFF

j_call: TRBJ2-5
v_call: TRBV7-6
d_call: TRBD2
cdr3_length: 17
clone_size: -
cdr3_nt: TGTGCCAGCAGCTTAAGGTCCTCAGGCGGGGGCCAAGAGACCCAGTACTTC
cdr3_aa: CASSLRSSGGGQETQYF

j_call: TRBJ1-4
v_call: TRBV2
d_call: TRBD1
cdr3_length: 15
clone_size: -
cdr3_nt: TGTGCCAGCGGGGGGACAGGGGGGAGTTGGGAAAAACTGTTTTTT
cdr3_aa: CASGGTGGSWEKLFF

j_call: TRBJ1-2
v_call: TRBV9
d_call: TRBD1
cdr3_length: 14
clone_size: -
cdr3_nt: TGTGCCAGCAGCGTCTCAGGGGGCGATAATGGCTACACCTTC
cdr3_aa: CASSVSGGDNGYTF

j_call: TRBJ2-7
v_call: TRBV23-1
d_call: -
cdr3_length: 9
clone_size: -
cdr3_nt: TGCGCCAATTACTACGAGCAGTACTTC
cdr3_aa: CANYYEQYF

j_call: TRBJ1-1
v_call: TRBV2
d_call: TRBD1
cdr3_length: 14
clone_size: -
cdr3_nt: TGTGCCAGCAGGAGGACGGACAGGCTCTCTGAAGCTTTCTTT
cdr3_aa: CASRRTDRLSEAFF

j_call: TRBJ1-1
v_call: TRBV30
d_call: -
cdr3_length: 13
clone_size: -
cdr3_nt: TGTGCCTGGAGTGTCCATGTTAACACTGAAGCTTTCTTT
cdr3_aa: CAWSVHVNTEAFF

j_call: TRBJ2-2
v_call: TRBV10-2
d_call: TRBD1
cdr3_length: 14
clone_size: -
cdr3_nt: TGCGCCAGCGGACAGGGAACGAACACCGGGGAGCTGTTTTTT
cdr3_aa: CASGQGTNTGELFF

j_call: TRBJ2-7
v_call: TRBV12-5
d_call: -
cdr3_length: 13
clone_size: -
cdr3_nt: TGTGCTAGTGGTCTCCGGACAGTAGGCGAGCAGTACTTC
cdr3_aa: CASGLRTVGEQYF

j_call: TRBJ2-1
v_call: TRBV28
d_call: TRBD2
cdr3_length: 17
clone_size: -
cdr3_nt: TGTGCCAGCAGTTCGCCCGGGACTAGCGGGAGGAAGAATGAGCAGTTCTTC
cdr3_aa: CASSSPGTSGRKNEQFF

j_call: TRBJ2-3
v_call: TRBV30
d_call: TRBD2
cdr3_length: 15
clone_size: -
cdr3_nt: TGTGCCTGGAGTTTGGCTAGCGGGGGGACAGATACGCAGTATTTT
cdr3_aa: CAWSLASGGTDTQYF

j_call: TRBJ1-2
v_call: TRBV19
d_call: -
cdr3_length: 14
clone_size: -
cdr3_nt: TGTGCCAGTAGTGTCCAGAGTTGGGGAGGCGGCTACACCTTC
cdr3_aa: CASSVQSWGGGYTF

j_call: TRBJ1-1
v_call: TRBV7-3
d_call: TRBD1
cdr3_length: 16
clone_size: -
cdr3_nt: TGTGCCAGCAGCGGAAGGACAGGACCCCTGAACACTGAAGCTTTCTTT
cdr3_aa: CASSGRTGPLNTEAFF

j_call: TRBJ2-1
v_call: TRBV10-1
d_call: -
cdr3_length: 15
clone_size: -
cdr3_nt: TGCGCCAGCAGTCCCACCCCGAGCTCCTACAATGAGCAGTTCTTC
cdr3_aa: CASSPTPSSYNEQFF

j_call: TRBJ2-7
v_call: TRBV19
d_call: TRBD2
cdr3_length: 16
clone_size: -
cdr3_nt: TGTGCCAGTACCGTCCGAGCGGGAGGCGACTCCTACGAGCAGTACTTC
cdr3_aa: CASTVRAGGDSYEQYF

j_call: TRBJ2-7
v_call: TRBV19
d_call: -
cdr3_length: 13
clone_size: -
cdr3_nt: TGTGCCAGTAGTCCTCAGGGGACCTACGAGCAGTACTTC
cdr3_aa: CASSPQGTYEQYF

j_call: TRBJ2-3
v_call: TRBV12-5
d_call: TRBD2
cdr3_length: 13
clone_size: -
cdr3_nt: TGTGCTACCCGAGGACTAGCATCCGATACGCAGTATTTT
cdr3_aa: CATRGLASDTQYF

j_call: TRBJ1-4
v_call: TRBV28
d_call: TRBD1
cdr3_length: 13
clone_size: few
cdr3_nt: TGTGCCAGCATGGGGACAGGGGACTATATCCTGTTTTTT
cdr3_aa: CASMGTGDYILFF

j_call: TRBJ2-3
v_call: TRBV21-1
d_call: -
cdr3_length: 16
clone_size: -
cdr3_nt: TGTGCCAGCAGCAAAGTTTCAGCGGTTAAGACAGATACGCAGTATTTT
cdr3_aa: CASSKVSAVKTDTQYF

j_call: TRBJ1-5
v_call: TRBV5-5
d_call: -
cdr3_length: 13
clone_size: -
cdr3_nt: TGTGCCAGCAGCTTCACGGGGGATCAGCCCCAGCATTTT
cdr3_aa: CASSFTGDQPQHF

j_call: TRBJ1-2
v_call: TRBV3-1/TRBV3-2
d_call: -
cdr3_length: 15
clone_size: -
cdr3_nt: TGTGCCAGCAGCCCTACAGGGACCTCCTGGCGGGGCTACACCTTC
cdr3_aa: CASSPTGTSWRGYTF

j_call: TRBJ2-1
v_call: TRBV18
d_call: TRBD2
cdr3_length: 17
clone_size: -
cdr3_nt: TGTGCCAGCTCACCGCCTAGCGGGAGGGCCGTCACACATGAGCAGTTCTTC
cdr3_aa: CASSPPSGRAVTHEQFF

j_call: TRBJ2-2
v_call: TRBV3-1/TRBV3-2
d_call: -
cdr3_length: 19
clone_size: -
cdr3_nt: TGTGCCAGCAGCCACTTTTGGGGCGGGGATCAAGCGAACACCGGGGAGCTGTTTTTT
cdr3_aa: CASSHFWGGDQANTGELFF

j_call: TRBJ1-5
v_call: TRBV19
d_call: -
cdr3_length: 16
clone_size: few
cdr3_nt: TGTGCCAGTAGTATAGGACAGACATATAGCAATCAGCCCCAGCATTTT
cdr3_aa: CASSIGQTYSNQPQHF

j_call: TRBJ2-6
v_call: TRBV27
d_call: TRBD1
cdr3_length: 15
clone_size: -
cdr3_nt: TGTGCCAGCAGGGCAGGGGGTTCTGGGGCCAACGTCCTGACTTTC
cdr3_aa: CASRAGGSGANVLTF

j_call: TRBJ1-5
v_call: TRBV24-1
d_call: TRBD1
cdr3_length: 14
clone_size: -
cdr3_nt: TGTGCCACCAGTGTCGACAGGGTTAATCAGCCCCAGCATTTT
cdr3_aa: CATSVDRVNQPQHF

j_call: TRBJ1-2
v_call: TRBV27
d_call: TRBD1
cdr3_length: 16
clone_size: -
cdr3_nt: TGTGCCAGCAGTCCCGGGACAGGGAAGGGGTTCTATGGCTACACCTTC
cdr3_aa: CASSPGTGKGFYGYTF

j_call: TRBJ1-5
v_call: TRBV29-1
d_call: -
cdr3_length: 13
clone_size: once
cdr3_nt: TGCAGCGTTGGGGCAGCCAACAATCAGCCCCAGCATTTT
cdr3_aa: CSVGAANNQPQHF

j_call: TRBJ2-7
v_call: TRBV10-3
d_call: -
cdr3_length: 12
clone_size: -
cdr3_nt: TGTGCCATCAGTGACAGAAACTACGAGCAGTACTTC
cdr3_aa: CAISDRNYEQYF

j_call: TRBJ2-5
v_call: TRBV21-1
d_call: -
cdr3_length: 15
clone_size: -
cdr3_nt: TGTGCCGCCTTACCGATGGGACAGGGGCAAGAGACCCAGTACTTC
cdr3_aa: CAALPMGQGQETQYF

j_call: TRBJ2-7
v_call: TRBV2
d_call: TRBD1
cdr3_length: 14
clone_size: -
cdr3_nt: TGTGCCAGCAGGTTCCGGACAGGGGGTGAAGAGCAGTACTTC
cdr3_aa: CASRFRTGGEEQYF

j_call: TRBJ1-2
v_call: TRBV9
d_call: -
cdr3_length: 18
clone_size: -
cdr3_nt: TGTGCCAGCAGCGTAGATGGCACGGCAGAACTATCTAACTATGGCTACACCTTC
cdr3_aa: CASSVDGTAELSNYGYTF

j_call: TRBJ2-1
v_call: TRBV19
d_call: TRBD2
cdr3_length: 17
clone_size: -
cdr3_nt: TGTGCCAGTAGTATAAATGGACTAGCGGGCTCCTACAATGAGCAGTTCTTC
cdr3_aa: CASSINGLAGSYNEQFF

j_call: TRBJ2-7
v_call: TRBV11-3
d_call: TRBD2
cdr3_length: 15
clone_size: -
cdr3_nt: TGTGCCAGCAGCTTAGTTGGGAGGGCCCTCTACGAGCAGTACTTC
cdr3_aa: CASSLVGRALYEQYF

j_call: TRBJ2-3
v_call: TRBV6-5
d_call: TRBD1
cdr3_length: 16
clone_size: -
cdr3_nt: TGTGCCAGCAGTTACGAAACAGGGGGCGGGACAGATACGCAGTATTTT
cdr3_aa: CASSYETGGGTDTQYF

j_call: TRBJ1-2
v_call: TRBV12-5
d_call: -
cdr3_length: 15
clone_size: -
cdr3_nt: TGTGCTAGTGGTTTGGTAGGGGGAATTGATCGTGGCTACACCTTC
cdr3_aa: CASGLVGGIDRGYTF

j_call: TRBJ2-2
v_call: TRBV5-1
d_call: TRBD1
cdr3_length: 14
clone_size: -
cdr3_nt: TGCGCCAGCATGACAGGGGTTAGGACCGGGGAGCTGTTTTTT
cdr3_aa: CASMTGVRTGELFF

j_call: TRBJ1-2
v_call: TRBV13
d_call: -
cdr3_length: 14
clone_size: -
cdr3_nt: TGTGCCAGCAGCTTTAGGGGAGGAAACTATGGCTACACCTTC
cdr3_aa: CASSFRGGNYGYTF

j_call: TRBJ2-7
v_call: TRBV18
d_call: TRBD1
cdr3_length: 15
clone_size: -
cdr3_nt: TGTGCCAGCTCACAAAAGGGACAGATCTCCTACGAGCAGTACTTC
cdr3_aa: CASSQKGQISYEQYF

j_call: TRBJ1-5
v_call: TRBV10-2
d_call: -
cdr3_length: 14
clone_size: -
cdr3_nt: TGCGCCAGCACCCCGTCCAGGCGCAATCAGCCCCAGCATTTT
cdr3_aa: CASTPSRRNQPQHF

j_call: TRBJ2-5
v_call: TRBV27
d_call: -
cdr3_length: 16
clone_size: -
cdr3_nt: TGTGCCAGCAGCCCAGGGCGCGGGTCCGGGGGAGAGACCCAGTACTTC
cdr3_aa: CASSPGRGSGGETQYF

j_call: TRBJ2-2
v_call: TRBV7-2
d_call: -
cdr3_length: 13
clone_size: -
cdr3_nt: TGTGCCAGCACAACACAGAGGGCCGGGGAGCTGTTTTTT
cdr3_aa: CASTTQRAGELFF

j_call: TRBJ1-5
v_call: TRBV29-1
d_call: TRBD1
cdr3_length: 13
clone_size: -
cdr3_nt: TGCAGCGTTGAAGGACAGGGTGGCCAGCCCCAGCATTTT
cdr3_aa: CSVEGQGGQPQHF

j_call: TRBJ1-6
v_call: TRBV28
d_call: TRBD1
cdr3_length: 15
clone_size: -
cdr3_nt: TGTGCCAGCAGCCTATCGGGACAGAATAATTCACCCCTCCACTTT
cdr3_aa: CASSLSGQNNSPLHF